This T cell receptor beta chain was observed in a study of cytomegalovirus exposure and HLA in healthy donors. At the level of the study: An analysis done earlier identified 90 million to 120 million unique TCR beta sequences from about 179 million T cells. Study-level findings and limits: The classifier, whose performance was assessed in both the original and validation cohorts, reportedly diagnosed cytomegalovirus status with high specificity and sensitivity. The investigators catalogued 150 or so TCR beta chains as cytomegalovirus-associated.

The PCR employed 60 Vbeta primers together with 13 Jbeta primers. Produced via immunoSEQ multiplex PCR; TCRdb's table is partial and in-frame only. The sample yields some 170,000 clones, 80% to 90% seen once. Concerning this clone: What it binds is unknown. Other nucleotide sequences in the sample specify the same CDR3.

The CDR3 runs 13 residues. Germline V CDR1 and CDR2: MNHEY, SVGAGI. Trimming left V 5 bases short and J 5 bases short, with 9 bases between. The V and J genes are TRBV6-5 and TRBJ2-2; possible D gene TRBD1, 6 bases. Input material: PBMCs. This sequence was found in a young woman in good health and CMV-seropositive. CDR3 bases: TGTGCCAGCAGTCTGAGGGGGACCGGGGAGCTGTTTTTT. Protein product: CASSLRGTGELFF.